These 17 T cell receptor beta chains came from one sample sequenced in a study of early T cells in non-severe SARS-CoV-2 infection. TCRdb reprocessed the 5' RACE reads with MiXCR, giving one entry per CDR3 protein. The table has about 33,000 distinct CDR3 sequences, under 6% seen once. Sequencing was carried out using whole blood. All receptors derive from an adult who was a healthcare worker with PCR-confirmed SARS-CoV-2 infection or an uninfected control (not recorded which).

This clonotype showed up many times. The CDR3 protein is CASITGGSSSYEQYF. CDR3 coding DNA: TGTGCCAGCATCACGGGGGGCTCCAGCTCCTACGAGCAGTACTTC. The rearrangement uses TRBV28 and TRBJ2-7, with D possibly being TRBD2 (7 bases). This CDR3 comprises 15 residues. Germline V gene sequence: CDR1 MDHEN, CDR2 SYDVKM. V was cut by 7 bases and J by 0 bases, with 16 bases left in between.

The table lists this clonotype with many counts. The chain couples TRBV20-1 to TRBJ2-3; a weak D match, TRBD2 (6 bases). Trimming pared 3 bases from V and 0 bases from J, leaving 25 bases between. The CDR3 runs to 19 residues. Germline loops: CDR1 DFQATT, CDR2 SNEGSKA (reference sequence). In DNA form, the CDR3 reads TGCAGTGCTAGTGGTCCGGGCGGTTTAGCGCGGGGTAGCACAGATACGCAGTATTTT. The encoded protein is CSASGPGGLARGSTDTQYF.

This clonotype has ten or more counts. At one end the junction does not follow the germline gene, possibly because of a read error. In DNA form, the CDR3 reads TGTGCCAGCAGGCTACTCAGGGCCGACCCCGAAGCTTTTTTT. Encoded protein: CASRLLRADPEAFF. The chain is built from TRBV28 and TRBJ1-1; possible D gene TRBD1, 5 bases. The CDR3 runs 14 residues. Per the germline V gene, CDR1 is MDHEN and CDR2 is SYDVKM. The variable domain in full, completed from reference TRBV28 and TRBJ1-1, reads DVKVTQSSRYLVKRTGEKVFLECVQDMDHENMFWYRQDPGLGLRLIYFSYDVKMKEKGDIPEGYSVSREKKERFSLILESASTNQTSMYLCASRLLRADPEAFFGQGTRLTVV.

This clonotype was seen ten or more times. The chain recombines TRBV6-4 with TRBJ2-3; the D gene is possibly TRBD2 (6 bases). The V gene's germline CDR1 is MRHNA and CDR2 SNTAGT. The CDR3 contains 16 residues. The ends were cut back, 6 bases at V and 3 bases at J, with 19 bases in the middle. CDR3 coding DNA: TGTGCCAGCAGCCCCTCCCTAGGCGGGGTAACAGATACGCAGTATTTT. It yields the protein CASSPSLGGVTDTQYF.

This clonotype was observed a few times. The V gene is TRBV30, the J gene TRBJ2-3, with TRBD1 identical over 7 bases. Germline V gene lookup returns CDR1 GTSNPN and CDR2 SVGIG (reference sequence). V shed 3 bases, J shed 8 bases, and the junction held 14 bases outside the gene matches. The CDR3 runs to 15 residues. CDR3: CAWSPLDRVASTQYF. CDR3 nucleotides: TGTGCCTGGAGCCCCCTCGACAGGGTGGCCTCTACGCAGTATTTT.

This clonotype is deemed medium-sized. The chain combines TRBV10-2 with TRBJ2-5; TRBD2 agrees at 14 bases. The CDR3 extends over 16 amino acids. Germline V CDR1 and CDR2: WSHSY, SAAADI. V dropped 2 bases and J dropped 4; count of bases not matched to a gene: 3. As DNA, the CDR3 is TGCGCCAGCAGTGAGCTTGGGACTAGCGGGGGAGAGACCCAGTACTTC. This encodes CASSELGTSGGETQYF.

This clonotype came up many times. The chain couples TRBV6-1 to TRBJ2-2; D might be TRBD1 (5 bases). CDR3 length: 14 residues. V was cut by 4 bases and J by 1 base, with 7 bases left in between. Per the germline V gene, CDR1 is MNHNS and CDR2 is SASEGT. This CDR3 reads CASSVQGNTGELFF. The CDR3, as DNA: TGTGCCAGCAGTGTTCAGGGGAACACCGGGGAGCTGTTTTTT.

This clonotype showed up many times. The V gene is TRBV11-2, the J gene TRBJ2-1; 9 bases match TRBD1. CDR3 length equals 17 residues. The trim removed 1 base at V and 7 bases at J, leaving 11 bases unmatched. Germline-derived CDR1 and CDR2 are SGHAT and FQNNGV. The CDR3 DNA follows: TGTGCCAGCAGCTTAGTAGAGTGGGGGACAGGGAGGAATGAGCAGTTCTTC. This translates into CASSLVEWGTGRNEQFF.

This clonotype was seen ten or more times. The gene calls are TRBV12-3 or TRBV12-4 and TRBJ2-7, with 7 bases matching TRBD1. CDR3 length: 13 residues. V lost 2 bases to trimming and J lost 5 bases; unmatched junction nucleotides: 3. The CDR3 here is CASSLRGLHEQYF. The CDR3, as DNA: TGTGCCAGCAGTTTAAGGGGGCTCCACGAGCAGTACTTC.

This sequence joins TRBV9 and TRBJ2-1; 9 bases map to TRBD2. With V trimmed by 0 bases and J by 7 bases, 5 bases remained unmatched. This CDR3 spans 15 amino acids. Germline loops: CDR1 SGDLS, CDR2 YYNGEE. This CDR3 reads CASSVGLAGANEQFF. The CDR3 DNA follows: TGTGCCAGCAGCGTAGGTTTAGCGGGGGCAAATGAGCAGTTCTTC.

This clonotype occurred many times. This sequence joins TRBV14 and TRBJ1-1; D remains unclear. The ends were cut back, 1 base at V and 10 bases at J, with 7 bases in the middle. The CDR3 contains 11 residues. Germline CDR1 is SGHDN and CDR2 is FVKESK. The CDR3 loop reads CASSQGGRAFF. In DNA, the CDR3 is TGTGCCAGCAGCCAAGGGGGAAGAGCTTTCTTT.

This clonotype was counted at least ten times. The J gene is TRBJ1-1, the V gene TRBV5-4; a possible D gene is TRBD1 (5 bases). Germline V gives CDR1 SGHNT, CDR2 YYREEE (reference sequence). The CDR3 runs to 14 residues. The germline V and J ends were trimmed by 4 bases and 3 bases, with 13 bases remaining between them. CDR3 DNA sequence: TGTGCCAGCAGCGGGGGTATTGGGGACACTGAAGCTTTCTTT. Translated, it gives CASSGGIGDTEAFF.

The sample holds many counts of this clonotype. One junction end disagrees with the germline gene, perhaps due to a read error. The chain links TRBV5-1 to TRBJ2-5, with 8 bases lining up with TRBD2. Germline lookup yields CDR1 SGHRS and CDR2 YFSETQ. The CDR3 is made up of 16 amino acids. For the CDR3, the DNA is TGCGCCAACAGCTTGGCCCCAGCGGGGGAATCGGAGACCCAGTACTTC. It encodes CANSLAPAGESETQYF.

This clonotype came up many times. The chain recombines TRBV11-2 with TRBJ1-2; TRBD1 might be the D (6 bases). The CDR3 extends over 14 amino acids. Trimming took 7 bases from V and 4 from J, leaving 16 bases between them. Germline V gene lookup returns CDR1 SGHAT and CDR2 FQNNGV. Here the CDR3 DNA reads TGTGCCAGCACCCCGACAGGAGATAGCTATGGCTACACCTTC. Translation: CASTPTGDSYGYTF.

V is TRBV7-6 and J is TRBJ2-7, with D tentatively TRBD2 (5 bases). The V end lost 5 bases, the J end lost 9 bases, and 17 bases lay between the germline ends. Germline CDR1 reads SGHVS; CDR2 reads FNYEAQ. This CDR3 has 13 residues. CDR3 in DNA: TGTGCCAGCAGCCGATGCCGGGGAAACGGGCAGTACTTC. Protein: CASSRCRGNGQYF. Together with reference TRBV7-6 and TRBJ2-7, the CDR3 gives the full variable domain: GAGVSQSPRYKVTKRGQDVALRCDPISGHVSLYWYRQALGQGPEFLTYFNYEAQQDKSGLPNDRFSAERPEGSISTLTIQRTEQRDSAMYRCASSRCRGNGQYFGPGTRLTVT.

The table lists this clonotype with a few counts. The chain uses TRBV6-2 or TRBV6-3 and TRBJ2-1, with D uncertain. CDR1 and CDR2 from the germline V gene are MNHEY and SVGEGT. The CDR3 has 14 amino acids. V was pared by 3 bases and J by 5 bases, with 11 bases between. The CDR3 DNA reads as TGTGCCAGCAGTTATTCAGACGGAAACAATGAGCAGTTCTTC. Encoded protein: CASSYSDGNNEQFF.

This clonotype was picked up many times. CDR3 region: CSAGGGVYNYEQYF. In DNA form, the CDR3 reads TGCAGTGCCGGCGGGGGGGTATATAACTACGAGCAGTACTTC. This sequence joins TRBV20-1 and TRBJ2-7; 9 nucleotides line up with TRBD2. The J segment lost 3 bases and the V segment lost 6 bases, leaving 9 bases of the junction unmatched. CDR1 and CDR2 (germline): DFQATT, SNEGSKA (reference sequence). The CDR3 length is 14 residues.